A single sample gave rise to the 24 T cell receptor beta chains below, sequenced in a study of blood T cell repertoires in COVID-19. The data were produced by immunoSEQ multiplex PCR, yet TCRdb's version contains in-frame clones alone and is incomplete. The sample includes 90,000 to 150,000 clones, 65% to 90% of them seen just once. Specimen: peripheral blood. Receptors originate from a man of 80 years or more with acute or convalescent COVID-19.

This clone is a singleton in its sample. This chain links TRBV6-2 or TRBV6-3 with TRBJ2-1; the match to TRBD2 covers 11 bases. CDR3 length: 16 residues. In germline, CDR1 is MNHEY, CDR2 SVGEGT. J was trimmed by 0 bases and V by 2 bases; bases with no gene match: 0. The CDR3 sequence is CASSYTSGSSYNEQFF. CDR3 sequence (DNA): TGTGCCAGCAGTTACACTAGCGGGAGCTCCTACAATGAGCAGTTCTTC.

The rearrangement joins TRBV5-6 to TRBJ2-7, with 8 bases aligning to TRBD1. The germline CDR1 and CDR2 sequences are SGHDT and YYEEEE. CDR3 length equals 14 residues. Losses at the gene ends were 5 bases for V and 2 bases for J; bases not matched to a gene: 6. The CDR3 DNA reads TGTGCCAGCAGACGGGGCAGGGGGCCCTACGAGCAGTACTTC. It encodes CASRRGRGPYEQYF.

This chain joins TRBV3-1 (or the pseudogene TRBV3-2) and TRBJ1-6; no definite D call. Germline values: CDR1 LGHDT, CDR2 YNNKEL (reference sequence). Trimming removed 1 base at V and 7 bases at J, with 14 bases between. The CDR3 length is 16 residues. The CDR3: CASSQVPGVLNSPLHF. CDR3 coding DNA: TGTGCCAGCAGCCAAGTGCCCGGGGTCCTAAATTCACCCCTCCACTTT.

The rearrangement uses TRBV25-1 and TRBJ2-2; a weak D match, TRBD1 (8 bases). CDR1 is MGHDK and CDR2 is SYGVNS in the germline V gene. CDR3 length: 16 residues. Trimming took off 4 bases at V and 2 bases at J, with 14 bases between the two ends. In nucleotides, the CDR3 is TGTGCCAGCAGTGGCACAGGGGGGGGAAACACCGGGGAGCTGTTTTTT. Translation gives CASSGTGGGNTGELFF. Supplemented by reference TRBV25-1 and TRBJ2-2, the full variable domain reads EADIYQTPRYLVIGTGKKITLECSQTMGHDKMYWYQQDPGMELHLIHYSYGVNSTEKGDLSSESTVSRIRTEHFPLTLESARPSHTSQYLCASSGTGGGNTGELFFGEGSRLTVL.

Ten or more counts support this clone. J is TRBJ1-2 and V is TRBV6-5; no reliable D call. The CDR3 spans 14 residues. V was cut by 5 bases and J by 8 bases, with 18 bases left in between. Germline loops: CDR1 MNHEY, CDR2 SVGAGI. CDR3 sequence: CASSTPGLFWGYTF. CDR3 DNA: TGTGCCAGCAGTACACCTGGCCTCTTTTGGGGCTACACCTTC.

V usage is TRBV7-3 and J usage is TRBJ2-1; a weak D match, TRBD1 (6 bases). V was cut by 4 bases and J by 7 bases, with 23 bases left in between. This CDR3 region has 17 residues. In germline, CDR1 is SGHTA, CDR2 FQGTGA. CDR3 sequence reads: CASSSSPTPGTRNEQFF. For the CDR3, the DNA is TGTGCCAGCAGCTCGTCACCTACTCCCGGGACAAGGAATGAGCAGTTCTTC.

The V gene is TRBV5-1, the J gene TRBJ1-6; D not certain. Germline assignment: CDR1 SGHRS and CDR2 YFSETQ. CDR3 length equals 15 residues. Trimming left V 0 bases short and J 2 bases short, with 6 bases between. CDR3 residues: CASSLGETYNSPLHF. CDR3 DNA: TGCGCCAGCAGCTTGGGCGAGACCTATAATTCACCCCTCCACTTT.

The chain combines TRBV10-2 with TRBJ2-3, with 9 bases fitting TRBD1. Trimming at V came to 0 bases and at J to 6 bases, leaving 7 bases not matched to a gene. There are 16 residues in the CDR3. Germline CDR1 is WSHSY and CDR2 is SAAADI. CDR3 sequence reads: CASSESKDRGLDTQYF. The CDR3 DNA sequence: TGCGCCAGCAGTGAGTCGAAGGACAGGGGCTTGGATACGCAGTATTTT.

The rearrangement uses TRBV11-3 and TRBJ2-5, with TRBD1 identical over 7 bases. CDR1 and CDR2 from the germline V gene are SGHNT and YENEEA. CDR3 size: 13 residues. V was clipped by 3 bases and J by 8 bases; unmatched bases: 6. DNA of the CDR3: TGTGCCAGCAGCTTTCGTACAGGGGAAACCCAGTACTTC. Protein: CASSFRTGETQYF.

This chain joins TRBV10-3 and TRBJ1-2, with D unresolved. The CDR3 sequence is 14 residues long. The V gene's germline CDR1 is ENHRY and CDR2 SYGVKD. The V gene lost 0 bases and the J gene lost 0 bases, with 5 bases spanning the gap. The CDR3 DNA reads TGTGCCATCAGTGAGTCCCAGGCTAACTATGGCTACACCTTC. Translated: CAISESQANYGYTF.

J is TRBJ1-2 and V is TRBV7-3, with a possible D match to TRBD1 (6 bases). The CDR3 consists of 13 residues. V was pared by 4 bases and J by 7 bases, with 13 bases between. Looked up from germline, CDR1 is SGHTA and CDR2 is FQGTGA. For the CDR3, the DNA is TGTGCCAGCAGCTCGGACAGTTTAGGTGGCTACACCTTC. Translation gives CASSSDSLGGYTF.

This sequence joins TRBV3-1 (or the pseudogene TRBV3-2) and TRBJ1-6; 8 bases are shared with TRBD1. Germline values: CDR1 LGHDT, CDR2 YNNKEL (reference sequence). This CDR3 is built from 16 residues. Unmatched junction bases numbered 6, after V lost 3 bases and J lost 5 bases. CDR3: CASSQKPGQDNSPLHF. CDR3 in DNA: TGTGCCAGCAGCCAGAAACCGGGACAGGATAATTCACCCCTCCACTTT.

V is TRBV19 and J is TRBJ2-1; D gene unclear. This CDR3 contains 14 residues. V was cut by 7 bases and J by 0 bases, with 10 bases left in between. Germline V CDR1 and CDR2: LNHDA, SQIVND (reference sequence). The CDR3: CASNPRFSYNEQFF. The CDR3 DNA reads as TGTGCCAGTAACCCTAGGTTCTCCTACAATGAGCAGTTCTTC. Full variable domain (remainder filled in from reference TRBV19 and TRBJ2-1): DGGITQSPKYLFRKEGQNVTLSCEQNLNHDAMYWYRQDPGQGLRLIYYSQIVNDFQKGDIAEGYSVSREKKESFPLTVTSAQKNPTAFYLCASNPRFSYNEQFFGPGTRLTVL.

The rearrangement joins TRBV6-2 or TRBV6-3 to TRBJ2-1, with D tentatively TRBD2 (6 bases). V dropped 2 bases and J dropped 9 bases, with 14 bases sitting between them. CDR1 and CDR2 (germline): MNHEY, SVGEGT. This CDR3 comprises 14 residues. The CDR3 sequence is CASSYGLGRGEQFF. Written as DNA, the CDR3 is TGTGCCAGCAGTTACGGCCTAGGGCGGGGTGAGCAGTTCTTC.

The gene calls are TRBV6-4 and TRBJ2-3, with 8 bases aligning to TRBD1. The CDR3 has 15 residues. V lost 2 bases and J lost 5; bases outside the gene matches: 6. Germline CDR1 MRHNA, CDR2 SNTAGT. CDR3 nucleotides: TGTGCCAGCAGTGACCGGACAGGGTCGATAGATACGCAGTATTTT. It codes for CASSDRTGSIDTQYF.

This clone was recorded once. This chain connects TRBV11-2 to TRBJ2-4; no reliable D call. V was trimmed by 1 base and J by 0 bases, leaving 16 bases between them. The CDR3 spans 18 residues. Looked up from germline, CDR1 is SGHAT and CDR2 is FQNNGV. CDR3 region: CASSLALPELLAKNIQYF. CDR3 DNA sequence: TGTGCCAGCAGCTTAGCGCTCCCGGAGTTACTAGCCAAAAACATTCAGTACTTC.

V gene TRBV18 combines with J gene TRBJ1-6; TRBD1 aligns across 7 bases. With V trimmed by 3 bases and J by 2 bases, 1 base remained unmatched. The CDR3 is 15 amino acids. In germline, CDR1 is KGHSH, CDR2 LQKENI. The DNA of the CDR3 is TGTGCCAGCTCACCTGGACAGGCCTATAATTCACCCCTCCACTTT. Its protein is CASSPGQAYNSPLHF.

V usage is TRBV6-5 and J usage is TRBJ2-7; no reliable D call. Trimming stripped 2 bases from V and 2 bases from J, with 13 bases between. CDR3 size: 15 residues. The V gene's germline CDR1 is MNHEY and CDR2 SVGAGI. The CDR3 is CASSYRQPGAYEQYF. The CDR3 DNA sequence: TGTGCCAGCAGTTACCGTCAACCCGGAGCCTACGAGCAGTACTTC.

The rearrangement uses TRBV11-2 and TRBJ2-5; 10 bases match TRBD2. CDR3 length: 18 amino acids. In germline, CDR1 is SGHAT, CDR2 FQNNGV. The ends lost 0 bases at V and 2 bases at J; junction bases unmatched: 9. This chain's CDR3 is CASSLEGLAGVLQETQYF. CDR3 DNA sequence: TGTGCCAGCAGCTTAGAGGGCCTAGCGGGGGTACTACAAGAGACCCAGTACTTC. Complete variable domain (other parts from reference TRBV11-2 and TRBJ2-5): EAGVAQSPRYKIIEKRQSVAFWCNPISGHATLYWYQQILGQGPKLLIQFQNNGVVDDSQLPKDRFSAERLKGVDSTLKIQPAKLEDSAVYLCASSLEGLAGVLQETQYFGPGTRLLVL.

J is TRBJ1-6 and V is TRBV6-4; D is unclear. Germline V CDR1 and CDR2: MRHNA, SNTAGT. The CDR3 covers 16 residues. V shed 5 bases and J shed 4 bases, with 15 bases lying between them. CDR3 DNA sequence: TGTGCCAGCAGTCCTCCGGGTGCCTTATATAATTCACCCCTCCACTTT. It specifies CASSPPGALYNSPLHF.

The genes are TRBV4-1 and TRBJ1-3; TRBD1 matches at 7 bases. Germline lookup yields CDR1 MGHRA and CDR2 YSYEKL. V gave up 2 bases and J gave up 4 bases; unmatched junction bases: 5. The CDR3 is 15 amino acids. The CDR3: CASSQPVTGGNTIYF. CDR3 DNA: TGCGCCAGCAGCCAACCCGTGACAGGGGGAAACACCATATATTTT.

The chain carries TRBV7-2 and TRBJ1-2; no firm D call. Germline CDR1 is SGHTA and CDR2 is FQGNSA. Between the trimmed V and J ends, which lost 1 base and 4 bases, there was a span of 10 bases. This CDR3 has 14 residues. CDR3 coding DNA: TGTGCCAGCAGCTTAGGCCGAGGGTCCTATGGCTACACCTTC. Translating gives CASSLGRGSYGYTF.

The V gene is TRBV2, the J gene TRBJ2-7; no firm D call. CDR3 size: 13 residues. V lost 1 base to trimming and J lost 8 bases, with 12 bases between them. Germline V CDR1 and CDR2: SNHLY, FYNNEI. DNA of the CDR3: TGTGCCAGCAGTGAAGAGAGGCTTAAGAAGCAGTACTTC. This codes for CASSEERLKKQYF.

The chain carries TRBV14 and TRBJ1-2, with D tentatively TRBD1 (6 bases). Germline assignment: CDR1 SGHDN and CDR2 FVKESK. The CDR3 is made up of 14 amino acids. V was clipped by 5 bases and J by 3 bases, with 13 bases between them. Here the CDR3 DNA reads TGTGCCAGCAGCTGGGGGCTGAGGGACTATGGCTACACCTTC. It is translated as CASSWGLRDYGYTF.